This T cell receptor (beta chain) was recorded in a study of shared clonotypes between healthy human individuals (dated by TCRdb to the early 2020s). As for the study more broadly: The cohort included a few men and a couple of women between 18 and 49 years of age. To increase sequencing depth and limit assay-specific biases, TCR repertoire library preparation and sequencing were carried out by different laboratories using diverse techniques. Per donor, three plates each were used for CD4 naive and CD4 memory, two for CD8 naive, and one for CD8 memory. Per donor, leukapheresis produced somewhere between about 0.85 and 8.9 billion PBMCs. Blood TCR repertoires of a handful of healthy adults were deeply sequenced to estimate repertoire size and the extent of clonotype sharing between individuals. Study-wide findings and limitations: Compared with non-shared clonotypes, clonotypes shared by all four sorted-subset donors had higher generation probabilities. Based on pairwise subsampling, the degree of clonotype sharing among donors was expected to be affected by sequencing depth. Sampling was restricted to blood, and TCR repertoires in tissue are likely to differ from TCR repertoires in blood. Naive subsets generally had larger estimated clonotype richness than memory subsets. Even with the large sequencing depth, rarefaction of the sorted-subset datasets indicated that sequencing was incomplete. When several donors were compared, the shared fraction of clonotypes was about 5% for naive CD4, roughly 3.4% for naive CD8, 2.3% for memory CD4, and less than 0.45% for memory CD8. The genetic and exposure-history diversity represented was limited by the small number of donors.

Using the deep immunoSEQ assay, TCR CDR3 regions were amplified from genomic DNA by multiplex PCR. For each cell subset, the extracted genomic DNA was distributed evenly across all wells of several immunoSEQ 96-well plates, and each plate served as one replicate. For sorted subsets, approximately 200 ng of genomic DNA, equivalent to around 29,000 T cell genomes, went into each replicate PCR. Purified libraries were quantified with a Qubit 3.0 fluorometer, sized on a Bioanalyzer 2100, and re-quantified with the KAPA Library Quantification kit. Each immunoSEQ 96-well plate was sequenced on its own single-read 150-cycle Illumina NextSeq 550 flow cell. Turning to the authors' computational methods: Because only junctional sequences without quality scores were contained in the immunoSEQ output, filtering matching that applied to full-length reads could not be performed. To assign V/J genes and CDR3, sequences were annotated using PyIR, a Python wrapper for IgBLAST v1.9, with IMGT germline references. Any read was removed if the V/J assignment was weak (E-value above 1e-6), the CDR3 was missing, or the read contained stop codons, out-of-frame junctions, or ambiguous translated residues. V3J clonotypes were defined as sequences sharing an identical inferred V gene, J gene, and CDR3 amino acid sequence. The percentage overlap between two repertoires was calculated by dividing the number of shared unique clonotypes by the size of the smaller repertoire. Three approaches were used to assess repertoire richness: RTK rarefaction, the Chao1 estimator, and Recon v2.1 estimates of unobserved clonotypes. Generation probabilities for all TCRbeta clonotypes obtained by the gDNA method from a handful of donors were computed using OLGA. Not all clones reach the TCRdb copy of this immuneACCESS table, which keeps in-frame sequences only. Checked studies attribute under half of the gap to unresolved V genes and leave the rest unexplained. V and J calls and clone size are given by that table; D and trimming were obtained from the DNA. The sample includes some 800,000 clones, with nearly 95% observed a single time. Clones ranked in the top ten supply approximately 25% of the sample.

For the CD8 naive samples, CD45RO-negative cells were positively selected for CCR7, yielding a CD45RA+CCR7+ population from which TemRA cells were excluded. The donors were healthy, HIV-negative adults with no recently reported acute infections or vaccinations. Every donor was a Caucasian adult residing in Nashville, Tennessee, USA. After blood collection by leukapheresis, PBMCs were isolated using Ficoll-Histopaque density gradient centrifugation and then cryopreserved in the vapor phase of liquid nitrogen. Analytical flow cytometry was used to check the purity and quantity of each magnetically sorted T cell population. From each sorted fraction, genomic DNA was isolated and quantified by UV absorbance on a Nanodrop 2000c. This clone was observed a single time. The clone's antigen remains unknown. No base qualities exist here, and no much larger clone lies one base off it. The specimen was naive CD8+ T cells sorted from blood. What the cell subset or site label conveys for this sample: CD45RA+CCR7+. This clonotype was sampled from a young man in good health.

The bases read TGTGCCACCTCGATCGGGCTAGATACGCAGTATTTT. Its protein reads: CATSIGLDTQYF. The chain joins TRBV11-2 to TRBJ2-3; confidence is insufficient to name the D gene. V loses 10 bases of germline sequence and J loses 5 bases, and the interval between the two ends is 13 bases. Including the terminal cysteine and phenylalanine, the CDR3 comprises 12 residues. CDR3 DNA is the only sequence kept; it has 36 bases, read in frame from the first base. Via the germline V gene, CDR1 is SGHAT and CDR2 FQNNGV.